This TCR beta chain appears in the sequencing data of a study of blood T cell repertoires in COVID-19. Produced via immunoSEQ multiplex PCR; TCRdb's table is partial and in-frame only. Of about 150,000 clones listed, around 88% are singletons. This TCR came from a man in his fifties or sixties with active or convalescent COVID-19. Sequencing input: peripheral blood.

The CDR3 sequence is CASSLERAREEHF. The CDR3 region has the DNA TGTGCCAGCAGTTTGGAACGGGCCAGGGAAGAACATTTT. V is TRBV28 and J is TRBJ1-5, with D possibly TRBD1 on 5 matching bases. There are 13 residues in the CDR3. V lost 3 bases to trimming and J lost 16 bases, with 19 bases between them. Germline assignment: CDR1 MDHEN and CDR2 SYDVKM.